A single TCR beta chain is shown here with its context. Its antigen is unidentified. Per the germline V gene, CDR1 is SGHTA and CDR2 is FQGNSA. The CDR3 is 15 residues long. J gave up 2 bases and V 5 bases, and 5 bases lay outside the gene matches. In all sorted populations, purity surpassed 95%. This entry belongs to a study of beta chain features in type 1 diabetes. Study-wide background: Comparable age, gender and cell yields were observed in patients relative to healthy donors.

Study observations and caveats: Across all four CD4+ subsets, people with type 1 diabetes showed modestly shorter TCRB CDR3s. A closer apparent resemblance between naive, central memory and Treg TCRB repertoires was seen in patients than in healthy donors.

Expressed TCRB transcripts were sequenced because the isolated RNA had all been reverse transcribed beforehand. Only in-frame clones appear in the TCRdb table, and some are missing; sequencing was by immunoSEQ multiplex PCR. The sample lists over 200,000 clones, under 13% occurring once. The sequencing sample was made of naive CD4+ T cells from blood. The rearrangement joins TRBV7-2 to TRBJ2-1, with 8 bases fitting TRBD2. The clonotype comes from a man in his thirties or forties with type 1 diabetes. This chain's CDR3 is CASSEGLGAYNEQFF. DNA of the CDR3: TGTGCCAGCAGCGAGGGACTAGGGGCCTACAATGAGCAGTTCTTC.